These 13 T cell receptor beta chains came from one sample sequenced in a study of T cell changes during pregnancy in multiple sclerosis. Only in-frame clones appear in the TCRdb table, and some are missing; sequencing was by immunoSEQ multiplex PCR. The sample lists under 55,000 clones; 85% to 95% were seen once. The sample consisted of CD4+ T cells from peripheral blood mononuclear cells, taken before pregnancy. All receptors come from a female donor with multiple sclerosis, enrolled in a pregnancy study.

A single count supports this clone. The CDR3 nucleotides read TGTGCCAGCAGCTCCCCGGACAGGAACTCCTACGAGCAGTACTTC. It codes for CASSSPDRNSYEQYF. This chain links TRBV5-5 with TRBJ2-7; 7 positions agree with TRBD1. The CDR3 is made up of 15 amino acids. CDR1 SGHKS and CDR2 YYEKEE come from the germline V gene (reference sequence). V dropped 3 bases and J dropped 0; count of bases not matched to a gene: 6. The entire variable domain, with the rest obtained from reference TRBV5-5 and TRBJ2-7, is as follows: DAGVTQSPTHLIKTRGQQVTLRCSPISGHKSVSWYQQVLGQGPQFIFQYYEKEERGRGNFPDRFSARQFPNYSSELNVNALLLGDSALYLCASSSPDRNSYEQYFGPGTRLTVT.

The count of this clone is one. V and J are TRBV5-5 and TRBJ2-5; 9 bases align to TRBD1. The CDR3 sequence is 14 residues long. V dropped 4 bases and J dropped 5; count of bases not matched to a gene: 6. Germline V CDR1 and CDR2: SGHKS, YYEKEE (reference sequence). CDR3 protein: CASSIQGASETQYF. CDR3 nucleotide sequence: TGTGCCAGCAGCATACAGGGGGCCTCGGAGACCCAGTACTTC.

The genes are TRBV11-2 and TRBJ2-1; TRBD2 agrees at 13 bases. J lost 10 bases, V lost 2 bases, and 11 bases had no gene match. The length of the CDR3 is 17 residues. Germline V lookup: CDR1 SGHAT, CDR2 FQNNGV. CDR3 DNA sequence: TGTGCCAGCAGCTTATACTCCGGGACTAGCGGGACGAGGGAGCAGTTCTTC. Translated, it gives CASSLYSGTSGTREQFF.

The V and J genes are TRBV7-2 and TRBJ2-2, with a tentative D call TRBD1 (5 bases). Trimming took off 1 base at V and 5 bases at J, with 11 bases between the two ends. The CDR3 length is 15 residues. CDR1 and CDR2 from the germline V gene are SGHTA and FQGNSA. Here the CDR3 DNA reads TGTGCCAGCAGCTTAGAGGGGCTAGTAACCGGGGAGCTGTTTTTT. Translation gives CASSLEGLVTGELFF.

The chain carries TRBV12-2 and TRBJ2-3; the table's D call, TRBD2, was not checked against the DNA. TRBV12-2 constitutes a pseudogene. This CDR3 contains 13 residues. For the CDR3, the DNA is TGTGCTAGCCCCTTCGGTAGCACAGATACGCAGTATTTT. Translating gives CASPFGSTDTQYF.

The chain is built from TRBV7-2 and TRBJ2-7; D remains ambiguous. Germline values: CDR1 SGHTA, CDR2 FQGNSA. Trimming stripped 4 bases from V and 4 bases from J, with 11 bases between. The CDR3 spans 13 residues. CDR3 coding DNA: TGTGCCAGCAGCTCCCATAGATCGTACGAGCAGTACTTC. The encoded protein is CASSSHRSYEQYF.

As to this clone: Other nucleotide sequences from this sample produce the same CDR3. The chain has TRBV5-4 and TRBJ2-7; a weak D match, TRBD1 (6 bases). Trimming shortened V by 3 bases and J by 3 bases, and 10 bases separated the two germline ends. The CDR3 runs 13 residues. CDR1 SGHNT and CDR2 YYREEE come from the germline V gene (reference sequence). The CDR3 is CASSSDRVYEQYF. The DNA of the CDR3 is TGTGCCAGCAGCTCGGACAGAGTCTACGAGCAGTACTTC.

The rearrangement uses TRBV5-1 and TRBJ2-2, with TRBD2 matching over 13 bases. CDR3 length: 17 residues. The J segment lost 5 bases and the V segment lost 4 bases, leaving 8 bases of the junction unmatched. The germline V gene has CDR1 SGHRS and CDR2 YFSETQ. The CDR3 nucleotides read TGCGCCAGCAGCCAGACGGGACTAGCGGGACGGACCGGGGAGCTGTTTTTT. Its protein is CASSQTGLAGRTGELFF. Variable domain in full (rest from reference TRBV5-1 and TRBJ2-2): KAGVTQTPRYLIKTRGQQVTLSCSPISGHRSVSWYQQTPGQGLQFLFEYFSETQRNKGNFPGRFSGRQFSNSRSEMNVSTLELGDSALYLCASSQTGLAGRTGELFFGEGSRLTVL.

The rearrangement links TRBV5-6 to TRBJ2-7; D unresolved. Trimming removed 3 bases at V and 6 bases at J, with 13 bases between. This CDR3 comprises 13 residues. Germline CDR1 is SGHDT and CDR2 is YYEEEE. The CDR3 region is CASSSALPREQYF. Here the CDR3 DNA reads TGTGCCAGCAGCTCGGCACTACCTCGCGAGCAGTACTTC.

This chain joins TRBV30 and TRBJ2-1; 8 nucleotides line up with TRBD2. This CDR3 is built from 16 residues. V trimming: 0 bases; J trimming: 7 bases; junction bases outside the gene matches: 11. Per germline, CDR1 GTSNPN and CDR2 SVGIG (reference sequence). For the CDR3, the DNA is TGTGCCTGGAGTGTAAGGTCCTCGGGGGGGAAGAATGAGCAGTTCTTC. It encodes CAWSVRSSGGKNEQFF.

In this sample, this clone turned up a few times. The chain joins TRBV5-4 to TRBJ2-7, with a tentative D call TRBD1 (6 bases). This CDR3 spans 14 amino acids. Germline loops: CDR1 SGHNT, CDR2 YYREEE (reference sequence). V was trimmed by 5 bases and J by 2 bases, leaving 14 bases between them. The CDR3 DNA reads as TGTGCCAGCAGGGCCGAACAGGGTGCCTACGAGCAGTACTTC. Residues: CASRAEQGAYEQYF.

This clone has only one observation. The V call is TRBV14, the J call TRBJ1-1; 9 nucleotides align to TRBD1. V shed 3 bases, J shed 1 base, and the junction held 3 bases outside the gene matches. Germline assignment: CDR1 SGHDN and CDR2 FVKESK. The CDR3 loop spans 15 amino acids. In DNA, the CDR3 is TGTGCCAGCAGCCAGAGGACAGGGGCGAACACTGAAGCTTTCTTT. Residues: CASSQRTGANTEAFF.

This chain links TRBV6-1 with TRBJ2-6; no clear D. CDR3 size: 14 residues. V was cut by 4 bases and J by 3 bases, with 7 bases left in between. Germline V CDR1 and CDR2: MNHNS, SASEGT. The chain's CDR3 is CASSGGDGANVLTF. The CDR3, as DNA: TGTGCCAGCAGTGGAGGAGATGGGGCCAACGTCCTGACTTTC.